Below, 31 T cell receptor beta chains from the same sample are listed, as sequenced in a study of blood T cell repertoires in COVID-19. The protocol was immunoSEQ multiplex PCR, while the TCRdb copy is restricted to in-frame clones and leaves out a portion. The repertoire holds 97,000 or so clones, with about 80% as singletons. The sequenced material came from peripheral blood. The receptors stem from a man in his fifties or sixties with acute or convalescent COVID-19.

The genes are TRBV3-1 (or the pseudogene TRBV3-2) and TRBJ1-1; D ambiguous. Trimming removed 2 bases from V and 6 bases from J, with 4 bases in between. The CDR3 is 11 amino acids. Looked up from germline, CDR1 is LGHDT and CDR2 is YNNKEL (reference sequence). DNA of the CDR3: TGTGCCAGCAGCCAATATGCTGAAGCTTTCTTT. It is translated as CASSQYAEAFF.

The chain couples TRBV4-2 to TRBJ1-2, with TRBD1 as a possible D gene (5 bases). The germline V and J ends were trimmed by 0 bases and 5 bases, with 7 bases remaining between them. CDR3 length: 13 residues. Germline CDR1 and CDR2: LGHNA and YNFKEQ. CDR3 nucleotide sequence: TGTGCCAGCAGCCAAGACGCAGGGTATGGCTACACCTTC. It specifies CASSQDAGYGYTF.

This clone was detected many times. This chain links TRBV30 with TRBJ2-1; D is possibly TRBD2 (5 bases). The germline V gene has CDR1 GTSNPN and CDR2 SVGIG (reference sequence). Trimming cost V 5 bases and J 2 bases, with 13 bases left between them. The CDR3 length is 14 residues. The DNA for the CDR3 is TGTGCCTGGTCCGGGATCCTAACCTACAATGAGCAGTTCTTC. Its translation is CAWSGILTYNEQFF.

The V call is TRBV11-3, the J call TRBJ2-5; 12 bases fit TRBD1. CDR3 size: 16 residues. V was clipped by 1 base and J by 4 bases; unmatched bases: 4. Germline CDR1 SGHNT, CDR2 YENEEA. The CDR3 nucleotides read TGTGCCAGCAGCTTAGCTGGGACAGGGGGCGGAGAGACCCAGTACTTC. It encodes CASSLAGTGGGETQYF.

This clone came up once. CDR3 loop: CASSTPGLREQYV. The CDR3 nucleotides are TGTGCCAGCAGCACCCCGGGACTGAGGGAGCAGTACGTC. The rearrangement joins TRBV28 to TRBJ2-7; maybe TRBD2 (6 bases). The CDR3 has 13 residues. In germline, CDR1 is MDHEN, CDR2 SYDVKM. The V gene lost 6 bases and the J gene lost 7 bases, with 16 bases spanning the gap.

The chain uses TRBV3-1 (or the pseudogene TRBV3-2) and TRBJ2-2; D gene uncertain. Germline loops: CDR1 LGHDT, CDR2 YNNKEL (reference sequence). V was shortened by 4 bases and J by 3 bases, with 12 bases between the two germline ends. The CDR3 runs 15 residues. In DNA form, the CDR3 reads TGTGCCAGCAGCCGGTACGGGTGGGACACCGGGGAGCTGTTTTTT. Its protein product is CASSRYGWDTGELFF.

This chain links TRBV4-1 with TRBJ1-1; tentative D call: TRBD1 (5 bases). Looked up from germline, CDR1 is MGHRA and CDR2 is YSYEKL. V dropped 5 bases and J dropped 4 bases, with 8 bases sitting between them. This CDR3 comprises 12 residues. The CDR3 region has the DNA TGCGCCAGCAGCGGAGGGGCCACTGAAGCTTTCTTT. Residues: CASSGGATEAFF.

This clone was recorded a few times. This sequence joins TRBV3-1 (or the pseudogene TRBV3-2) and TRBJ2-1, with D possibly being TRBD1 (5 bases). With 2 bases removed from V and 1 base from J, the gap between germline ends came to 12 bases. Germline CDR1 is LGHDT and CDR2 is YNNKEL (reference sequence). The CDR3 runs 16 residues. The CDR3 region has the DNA TGTGCCAGCAGCCAATCGAGACAGTGGTCCTACAATGAGCAGTTCTTC. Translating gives CASSQSRQWSYNEQFF.

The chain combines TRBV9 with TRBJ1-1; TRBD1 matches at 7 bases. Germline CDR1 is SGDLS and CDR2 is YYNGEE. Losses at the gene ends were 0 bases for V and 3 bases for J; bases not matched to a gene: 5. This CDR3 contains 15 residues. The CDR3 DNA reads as TGTGCCAGCAGCGTAGGGGGACAGTTTTACACTGAAGCTTTCTTT. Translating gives CASSVGGQFYTEAFF.

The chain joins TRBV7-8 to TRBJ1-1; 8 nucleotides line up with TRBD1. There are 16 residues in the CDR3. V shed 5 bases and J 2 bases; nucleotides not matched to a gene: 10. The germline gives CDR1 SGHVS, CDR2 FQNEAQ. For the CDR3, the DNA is TGTGCCAGCAGCCCCGGTTTGGGACAGGCTAACACTGAAGCTTTCTTT. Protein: CASSPGLGQANTEAFF.

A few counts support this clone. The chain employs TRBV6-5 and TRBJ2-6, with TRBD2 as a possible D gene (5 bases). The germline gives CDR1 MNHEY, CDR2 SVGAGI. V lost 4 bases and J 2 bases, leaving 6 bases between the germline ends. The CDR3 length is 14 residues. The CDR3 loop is CASSSGAGANVLTF. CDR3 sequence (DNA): TGTGCCAGCAGTTCCGGGGCTGGGGCCAACGTCCTGACTTTC.

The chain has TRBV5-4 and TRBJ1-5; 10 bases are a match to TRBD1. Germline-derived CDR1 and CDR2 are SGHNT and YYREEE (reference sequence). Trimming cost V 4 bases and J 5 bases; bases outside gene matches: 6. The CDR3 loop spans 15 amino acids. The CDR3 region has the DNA TGTGCCAGCAGCGCCGGGACAGGGGAGTATCAGCCCCAGCATTTT. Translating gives CASSAGTGEYQPQHF.

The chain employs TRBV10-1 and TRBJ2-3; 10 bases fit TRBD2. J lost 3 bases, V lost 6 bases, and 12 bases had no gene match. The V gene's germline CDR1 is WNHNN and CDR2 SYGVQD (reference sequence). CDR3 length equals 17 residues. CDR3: CASSDTPSGRRTDTQYF. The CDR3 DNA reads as TGCGCCAGCAGCGATACCCCTAGCGGGAGAAGAACAGATACGCAGTATTTT.

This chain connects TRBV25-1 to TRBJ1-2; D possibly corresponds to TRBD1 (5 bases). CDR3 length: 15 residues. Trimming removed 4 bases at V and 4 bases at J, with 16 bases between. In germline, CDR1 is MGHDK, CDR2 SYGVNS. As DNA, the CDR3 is TGTGCCAGCAGTGTTTCCGGGACGGGGGGCTATGGCTACACCTTC. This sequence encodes CASSVSGTGGYGYTF.

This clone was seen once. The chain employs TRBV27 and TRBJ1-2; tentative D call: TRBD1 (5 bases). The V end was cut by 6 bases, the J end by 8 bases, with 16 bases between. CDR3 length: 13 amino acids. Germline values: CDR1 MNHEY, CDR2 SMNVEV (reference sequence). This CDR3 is CASRGGPLRGYTF. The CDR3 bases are TGTGCCAGCAGGGGGGGACCGTTACGGGGCTACACCTTC.

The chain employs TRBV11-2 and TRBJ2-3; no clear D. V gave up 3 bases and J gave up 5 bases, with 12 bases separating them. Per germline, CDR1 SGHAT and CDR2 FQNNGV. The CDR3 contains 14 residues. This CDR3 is CASSFAEMGDTQYF. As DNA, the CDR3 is TGTGCCAGCAGCTTCGCGGAAATGGGAGATACGCAGTATTTT.

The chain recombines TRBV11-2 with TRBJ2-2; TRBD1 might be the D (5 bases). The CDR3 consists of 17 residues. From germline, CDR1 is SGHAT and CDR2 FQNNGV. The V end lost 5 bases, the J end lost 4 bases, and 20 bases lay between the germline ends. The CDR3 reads CASSEPGQGTSTGELFF. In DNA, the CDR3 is TGTGCCAGCAGCGAGCCGGGTCAGGGTACGAGCACCGGGGAGCTGTTTTTT.

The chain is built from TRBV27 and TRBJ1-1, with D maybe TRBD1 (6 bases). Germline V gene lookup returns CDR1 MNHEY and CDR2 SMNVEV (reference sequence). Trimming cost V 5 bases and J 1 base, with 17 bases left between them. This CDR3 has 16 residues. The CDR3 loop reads CASSPSGGLWNTEAFF. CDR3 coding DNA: TGTGCCAGCAGTCCCTCCGGGGGGCTGTGGAACACTGAAGCTTTCTTT.

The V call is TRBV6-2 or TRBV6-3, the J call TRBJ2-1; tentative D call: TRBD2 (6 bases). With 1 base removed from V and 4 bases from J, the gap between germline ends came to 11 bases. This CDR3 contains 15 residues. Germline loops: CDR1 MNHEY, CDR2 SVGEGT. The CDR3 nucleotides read TGTGCCAGCAGTTACTTCGGGAGCCAATACAATGAGCAGTTCTTC. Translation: CASSYFGSQYNEQFF.

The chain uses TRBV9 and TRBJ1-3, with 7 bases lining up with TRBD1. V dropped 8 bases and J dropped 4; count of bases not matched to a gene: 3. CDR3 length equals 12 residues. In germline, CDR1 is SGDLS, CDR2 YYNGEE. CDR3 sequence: CASQGGGNTIYF. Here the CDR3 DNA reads TGTGCCAGTCAGGGGGGCGGAAACACCATATATTTT. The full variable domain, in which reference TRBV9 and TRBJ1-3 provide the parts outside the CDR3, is DSGVTQTPKHLITATGQRVTLRCSPRSGDLSVYWYQQSLDQGLQFLIQYYNGEERAKGNILERFSAQQFPDLHSELNLSSLELGDSALYFCASQGGGNTIYFGEGSWLTVV.

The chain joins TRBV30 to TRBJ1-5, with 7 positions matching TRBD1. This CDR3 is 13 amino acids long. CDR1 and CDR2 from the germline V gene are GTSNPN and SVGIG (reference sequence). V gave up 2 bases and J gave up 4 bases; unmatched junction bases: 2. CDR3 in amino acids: CAWSTGENQPQHF. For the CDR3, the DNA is TGTGCCTGGAGTACAGGGGAAAATCAGCCCCAGCATTTT.

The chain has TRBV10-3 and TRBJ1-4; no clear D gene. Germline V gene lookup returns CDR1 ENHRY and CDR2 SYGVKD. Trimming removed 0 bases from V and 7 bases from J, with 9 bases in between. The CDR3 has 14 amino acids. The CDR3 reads CAISESSYSEKLFF. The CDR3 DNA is TGTGCCATCAGTGAGTCGTCGTACAGTGAAAAACTGTTTTTT.

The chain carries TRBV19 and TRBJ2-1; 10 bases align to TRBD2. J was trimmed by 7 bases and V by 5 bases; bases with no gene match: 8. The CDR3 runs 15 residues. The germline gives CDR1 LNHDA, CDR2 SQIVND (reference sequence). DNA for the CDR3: TGTGCCAGTAGTCCACAAGCGGGGGGGCGTAATGAGCAGTTCTTC. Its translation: CASSPQAGGRNEQFF.

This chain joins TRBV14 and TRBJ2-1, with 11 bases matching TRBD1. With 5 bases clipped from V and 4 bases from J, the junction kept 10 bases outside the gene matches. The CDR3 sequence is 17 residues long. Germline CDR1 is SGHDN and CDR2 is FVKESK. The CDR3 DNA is TGTGCCAGCAGCGAACCGCTCCGGGACAGGGGGTACAATGAGCAGTTCTTC. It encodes CASSEPLRDRGYNEQFF. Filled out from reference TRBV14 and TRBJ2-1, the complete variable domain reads EAGVTQFPSHSVIEKGQTVTLRCDPISGHDNLYWYRRVMGKEIKFLLHFVKESKQDESGMPNNRFLAERTGGTYSTLKVQPAELEDSGVYFCASSEPLRDRGYNEQFFGPGTRLTVL.

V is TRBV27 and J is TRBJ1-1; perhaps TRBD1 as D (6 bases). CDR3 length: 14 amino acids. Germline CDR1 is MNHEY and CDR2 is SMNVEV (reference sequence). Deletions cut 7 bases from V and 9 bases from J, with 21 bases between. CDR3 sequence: CASIGRGARSQAFF. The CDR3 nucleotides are TGTGCCAGCATAGGGCGGGGGGCGAGGTCTCAAGCTTTCTTT.

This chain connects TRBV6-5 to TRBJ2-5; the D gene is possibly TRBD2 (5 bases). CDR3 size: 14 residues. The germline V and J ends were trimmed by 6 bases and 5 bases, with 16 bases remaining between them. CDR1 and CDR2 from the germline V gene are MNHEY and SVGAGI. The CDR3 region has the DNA TGTGCCAGCAGCCCCGACCCTCGAGGGGAGACCCAGTACTTC. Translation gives CASSPDPRGETQYF.

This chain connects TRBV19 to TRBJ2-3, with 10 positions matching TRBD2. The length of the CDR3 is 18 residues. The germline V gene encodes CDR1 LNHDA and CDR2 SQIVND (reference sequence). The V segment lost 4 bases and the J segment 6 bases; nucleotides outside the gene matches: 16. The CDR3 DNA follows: TGTGCCAGTAGTACCCAGTGGGAGCGGGAGGGCCTATTGGATACGCAGTATTTT. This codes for CASSTQWEREGLLDTQYF. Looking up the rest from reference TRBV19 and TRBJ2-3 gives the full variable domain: DGGITQSPKYLFRKEGQNVTLSCEQNLNHDAMYWYRQDPGQGLRLIYYSQIVNDFQKGDIAEGYSVSREKKESFPLTVTSAQKNPTAFYLCASSTQWEREGLLDTQYFGPGTRLTVL.

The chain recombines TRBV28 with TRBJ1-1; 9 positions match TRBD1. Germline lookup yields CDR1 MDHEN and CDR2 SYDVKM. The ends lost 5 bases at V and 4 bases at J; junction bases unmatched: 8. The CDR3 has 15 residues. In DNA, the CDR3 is TGTGCCAGCAGTCCAGAACAGGGGGCAATCACTGAAGCTTTCTTT. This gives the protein CASSPEQGAITEAFF.

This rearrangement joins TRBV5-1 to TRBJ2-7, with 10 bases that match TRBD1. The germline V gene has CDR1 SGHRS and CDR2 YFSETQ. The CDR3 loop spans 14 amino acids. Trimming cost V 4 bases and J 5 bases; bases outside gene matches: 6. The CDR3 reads CASSIGQGVDEQYF. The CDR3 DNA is TGCGCCAGCAGCATAGGACAGGGGGTAGACGAGCAGTACTTC.

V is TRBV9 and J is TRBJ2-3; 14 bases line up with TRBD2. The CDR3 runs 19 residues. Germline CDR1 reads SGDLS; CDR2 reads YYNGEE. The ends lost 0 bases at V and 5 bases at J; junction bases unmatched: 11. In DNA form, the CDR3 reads TGTGCCAGCAGCGTAGGAGCGGGACCGGGACTAGCGGGAGTAGATACGCAGTATTTT. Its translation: CASSVGAGPGLAGVDTQYF.

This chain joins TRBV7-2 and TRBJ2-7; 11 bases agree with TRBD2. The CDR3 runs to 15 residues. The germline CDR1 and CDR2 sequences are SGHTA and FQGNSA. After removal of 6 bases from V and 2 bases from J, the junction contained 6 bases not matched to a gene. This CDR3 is CASRPTSGGPYEQYF. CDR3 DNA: TGTGCCAGCAGACCAACTAGCGGGGGCCCCTACGAGCAGTACTTC. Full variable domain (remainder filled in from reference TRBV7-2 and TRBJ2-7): GAGVSQSPSNKVTEKGKDVELRCDPISGHTALYWYRQSLGQGLEFLIYFQGNSAPDKSGLPSDRFSAERTGGSVSTLTIQRTQQEDSAVYLCASRPTSGGPYEQYFGPGTRLTVT.